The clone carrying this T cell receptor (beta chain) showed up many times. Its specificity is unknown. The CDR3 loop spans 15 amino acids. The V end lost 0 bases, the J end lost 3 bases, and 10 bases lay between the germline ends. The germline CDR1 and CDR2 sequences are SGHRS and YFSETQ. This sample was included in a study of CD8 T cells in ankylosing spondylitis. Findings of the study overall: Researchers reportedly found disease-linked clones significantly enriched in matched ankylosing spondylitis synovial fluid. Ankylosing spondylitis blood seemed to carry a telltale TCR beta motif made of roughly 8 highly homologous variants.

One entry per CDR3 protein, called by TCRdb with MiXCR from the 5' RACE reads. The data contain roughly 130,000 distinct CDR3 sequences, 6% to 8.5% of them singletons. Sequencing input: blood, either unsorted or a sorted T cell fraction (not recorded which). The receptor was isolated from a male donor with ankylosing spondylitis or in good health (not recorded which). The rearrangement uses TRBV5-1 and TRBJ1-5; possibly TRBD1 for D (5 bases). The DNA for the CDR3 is TGCGCCAGCAGCTTGGCTACAGGCCCCAATCAGCCCCAGCATTTT. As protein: CASSLATGPNQPQHF.